Below, one T cell receptor beta chain is given with its context. Its cognate antigen is unknown. The CDR3 end is not reached by the read, which stops 3 residues before it; the germline J gene fills it in. This sample was included in a study of T cells in women clearing cervical HPV infection. Study as a whole: Control women cleared a single incident HPV16 infection within 12 months. Cases' blood sampling followed lesion detection by median around 150 days (90 to 200). General study points: Combining TCR richness with V gene abundances gave approximately 0.84 AUC.

V lost 1 base and J 6 bases, leaving 7 bases between the germline ends. The germline V gene encodes CDR1 SEHNR and CDR2 FQNEAQ (reference sequence). This CDR3 has 12 residues. Genomic DNA, averaging approximately 1,100 ng per sample, yielded TCR beta CDR3 via immunoSEQ. Profiled with immunoSEQ multiplex PCR; TCRdb holds only in-frame clones, not every one. In all, the sample yields around 39,000 clones. Sequenced sample: blood buffy coat. This clonotype was obtained from a woman aged 18 to 75 with a cervical HPV16 infection that either progressed to CIN3+ or cleared (not recorded which). This sequence joins TRBV7-9 and TRBJ2-7, with D maybe TRBD1 (5 bases). The DNA read from the CDR3 is TGTGCCAGCAGCTTAGAAGGGGTCGAG. It is translated as CASSLEGVE. The entire CDR3 protein is CASSLEGVEQYF.